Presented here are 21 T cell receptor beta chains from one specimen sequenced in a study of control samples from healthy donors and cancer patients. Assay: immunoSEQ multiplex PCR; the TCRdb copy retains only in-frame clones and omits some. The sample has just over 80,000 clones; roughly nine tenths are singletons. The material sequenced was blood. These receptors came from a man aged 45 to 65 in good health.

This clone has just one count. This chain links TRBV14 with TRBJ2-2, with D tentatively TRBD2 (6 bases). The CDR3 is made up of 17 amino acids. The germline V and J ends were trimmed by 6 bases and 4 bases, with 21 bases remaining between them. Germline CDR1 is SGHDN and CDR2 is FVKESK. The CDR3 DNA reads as TGTGCCAGCAGTACGCCCGGGGGAGCTTTGGGCACCGGGGAGCTGTTTTTT. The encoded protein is CASSTPGGALGTGELFF.

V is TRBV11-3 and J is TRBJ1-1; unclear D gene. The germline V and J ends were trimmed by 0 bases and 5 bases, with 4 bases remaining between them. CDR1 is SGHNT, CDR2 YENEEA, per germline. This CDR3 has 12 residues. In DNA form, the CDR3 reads TGTGCCAGCAGCTTAGACAGTACTGAAGCTTTCTTT. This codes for CASSLDSTEAFF.

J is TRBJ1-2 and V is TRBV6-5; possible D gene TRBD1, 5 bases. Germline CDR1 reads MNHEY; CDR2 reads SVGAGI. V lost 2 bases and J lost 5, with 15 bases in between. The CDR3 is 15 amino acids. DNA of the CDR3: TGTGCCAGCAGTTACACCGGGGAGAAGGGGTATGGCTACACCTTC. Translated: CASSYTGEKGYGYTF.

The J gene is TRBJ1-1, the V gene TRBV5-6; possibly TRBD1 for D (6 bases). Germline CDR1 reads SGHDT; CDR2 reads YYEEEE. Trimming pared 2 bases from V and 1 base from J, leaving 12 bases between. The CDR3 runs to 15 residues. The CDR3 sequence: CASSLGQPRNTEAFF. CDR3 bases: TGTGCCAGCAGCTTAGGACAGCCAAGGAACACTGAAGCTTTCTTT.

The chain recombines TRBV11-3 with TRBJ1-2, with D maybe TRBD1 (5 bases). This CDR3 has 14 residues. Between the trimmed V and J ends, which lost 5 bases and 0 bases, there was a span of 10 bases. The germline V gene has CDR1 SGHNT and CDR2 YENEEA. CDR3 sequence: CASSLLGANYGYTF. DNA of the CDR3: TGTGCCAGCAGCCTCCTAGGGGCTAACTATGGCTACACCTTC.

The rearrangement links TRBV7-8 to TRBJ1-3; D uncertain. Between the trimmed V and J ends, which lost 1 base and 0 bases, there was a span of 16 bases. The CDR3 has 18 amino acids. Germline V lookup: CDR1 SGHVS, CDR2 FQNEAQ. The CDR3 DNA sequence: TGTGCCAGCAGCTTAGTTTACGGACGCCCGATCTCTGGAAACACCATATATTTT. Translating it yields CASSLVYGRPISGNTIYF.

CDR3 protein: CARQGEDAYGYTF. Written as DNA, the CDR3 is TGTGCCAGACAGGGGGAAGACGCCTATGGCTACACCTTC. The chain recombines TRBV19 with TRBJ1-2; 8 bases are a match to TRBD1. V shed 9 bases, J shed 4 bases, and the junction held 7 bases outside the gene matches. The germline gives CDR1 LNHDA, CDR2 SQIVND (reference sequence). CDR3 length: 13 residues. Full variable domain (outside the CDR3, taken from reference TRBV19 and TRBJ1-2): DGGITQSPKYLFRKEGQNVTLSCEQNLNHDAMYWYRQDPGQGLRLIYYSQIVNDFQKGDIAEGYSVSREKKESFPLTVTSAQKNPTAFYLCARQGEDAYGYTFGSGTRLTVV.

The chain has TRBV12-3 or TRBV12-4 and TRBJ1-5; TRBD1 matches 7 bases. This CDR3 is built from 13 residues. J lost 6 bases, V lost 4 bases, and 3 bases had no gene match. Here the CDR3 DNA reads TGTGCCAGCAGTTCAGGGGGGTCTCAGCCCCAGCATTTT. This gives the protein CASSSGGSQPQHF.

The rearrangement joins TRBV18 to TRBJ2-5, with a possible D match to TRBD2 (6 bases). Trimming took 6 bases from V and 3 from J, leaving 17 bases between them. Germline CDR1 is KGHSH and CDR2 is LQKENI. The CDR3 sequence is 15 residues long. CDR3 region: CASSPVRGREETQYF. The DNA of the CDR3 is TGTGCCAGCTCCCCCGTTCGGGGGAGAGAAGAGACCCAGTACTTC.

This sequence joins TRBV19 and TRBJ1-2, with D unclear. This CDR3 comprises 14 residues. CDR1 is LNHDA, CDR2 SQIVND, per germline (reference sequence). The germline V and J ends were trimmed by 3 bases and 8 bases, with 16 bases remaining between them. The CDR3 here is CASSIVRVVGGYTF. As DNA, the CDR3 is TGTGCCAGTAGTATCGTCAGAGTGGTAGGAGGCTACACCTTC.

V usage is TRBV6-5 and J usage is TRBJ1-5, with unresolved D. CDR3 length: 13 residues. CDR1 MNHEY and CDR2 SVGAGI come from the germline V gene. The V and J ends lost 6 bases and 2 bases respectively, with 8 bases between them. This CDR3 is CASRADGNQPQHF. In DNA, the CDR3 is TGTGCCAGCAGGGCGGACGGCAATCAGCCCCAGCATTTT.

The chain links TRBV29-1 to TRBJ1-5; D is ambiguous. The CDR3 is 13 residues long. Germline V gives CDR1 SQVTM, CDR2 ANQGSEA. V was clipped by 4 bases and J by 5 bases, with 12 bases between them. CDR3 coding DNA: TGCAGCGTTGGGGCAGGACGGGATCAGCCCCAGCATTTT. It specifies CSVGAGRDQPQHF.

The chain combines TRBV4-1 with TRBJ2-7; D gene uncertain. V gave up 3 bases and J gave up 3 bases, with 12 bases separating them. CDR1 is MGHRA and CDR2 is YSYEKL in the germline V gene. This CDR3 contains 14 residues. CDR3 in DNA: TGCGCCAGCAGCCAGACTGGAGCTTACTACGAGCAGTACTTC. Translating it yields CASSQTGAYYEQYF.

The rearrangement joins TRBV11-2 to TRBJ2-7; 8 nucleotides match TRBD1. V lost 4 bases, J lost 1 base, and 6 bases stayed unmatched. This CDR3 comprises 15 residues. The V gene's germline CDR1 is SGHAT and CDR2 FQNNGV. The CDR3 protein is CASSSARQGSYEQYF. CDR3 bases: TGTGCCAGCAGCTCCGCTCGACAGGGGTCCTACGAGCAGTACTTC.

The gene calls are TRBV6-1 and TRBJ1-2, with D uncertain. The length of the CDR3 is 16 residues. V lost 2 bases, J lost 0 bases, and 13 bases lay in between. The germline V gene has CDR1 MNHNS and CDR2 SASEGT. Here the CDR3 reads CASSEKTQKANYGYTF. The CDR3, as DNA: TGTGCCAGCAGTGAAAAAACACAAAAGGCTAACTATGGCTACACCTTC.

Written as DNA, the CDR3 is TGTGCCAGCAGTTTCCCTAGGGACGGCGAAGCTTTCTTT. Protein sequence: CASSFPRDGEAFF. This sequence joins TRBV28 and TRBJ1-1, with a weak D call TRBD1 (5 bases). The CDR3 has 13 residues. V dropped 3 bases and J dropped 8 bases, with 13 bases sitting between them. The V gene's germline CDR1 is MDHEN and CDR2 SYDVKM.

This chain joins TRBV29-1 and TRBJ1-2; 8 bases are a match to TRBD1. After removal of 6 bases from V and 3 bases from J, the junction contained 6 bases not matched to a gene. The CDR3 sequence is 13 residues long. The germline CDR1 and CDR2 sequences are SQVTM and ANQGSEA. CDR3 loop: CSVTGGLDYGYTF. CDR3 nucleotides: TGCAGCGTAACAGGGGGGTTGGACTATGGCTACACCTTC.

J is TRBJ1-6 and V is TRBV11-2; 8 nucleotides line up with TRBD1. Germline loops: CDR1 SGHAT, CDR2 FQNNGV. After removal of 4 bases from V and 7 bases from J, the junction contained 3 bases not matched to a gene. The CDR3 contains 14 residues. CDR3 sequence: CASSSGGSNSPLHF. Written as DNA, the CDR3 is TGTGCCAGCAGCTCAGGGGGCAGCAATTCACCCCTCCACTTT.

The CDR3 loop is CAISDDSKYNEQFF. CDR3 DNA: TGTGCCATCAGTGACGACAGTAAATACAATGAGCAGTTCTTC. The V and J genes are TRBV10-3 and TRBJ2-1; possibly TRBD1 for D (5 bases). Germline V CDR1 and CDR2: ENHRY, SYGVKD. This CDR3 region has 14 residues. Trimming shortened V by 3 bases and J by 4 bases, and 10 bases separated the two germline ends.

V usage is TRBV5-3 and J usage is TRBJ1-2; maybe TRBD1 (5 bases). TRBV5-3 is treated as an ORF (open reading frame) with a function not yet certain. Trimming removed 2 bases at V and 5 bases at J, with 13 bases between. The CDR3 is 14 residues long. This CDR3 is CARSFWGELYGYTF. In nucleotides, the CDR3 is TGTGCCAGAAGCTTCTGGGGGGAATTATATGGCTACACCTTC.

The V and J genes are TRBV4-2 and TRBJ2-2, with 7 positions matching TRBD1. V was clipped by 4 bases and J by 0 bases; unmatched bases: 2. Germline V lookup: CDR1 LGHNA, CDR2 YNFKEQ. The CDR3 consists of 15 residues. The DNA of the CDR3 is TGTGCCAGCAGCCGGGACAGAACGAACACCGGGGAGCTGTTTTTT. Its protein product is CASSRDRTNTGELFF.